This T cell receptor beta chain was observed in a study of blood T cell repertoires in COVID-19. Turning to the study itself: Researchers got acute and convalescent COVID-19 samples from the United States, Italy and Spain. Sample material is recorded as cDNA or gDNA derived from T cells, B-cell-depleted T cells, or PBMCs.

V shed 4 bases and J 1 base; nucleotides not matched to a gene: 5. Germline loops: CDR1 SGHRS, CDR2 YFSETQ. The CDR3 extends over 15 amino acids. Original data processing: Counts of nucleated cells, estimated from reference gene primer amplification, were obtained. Method: immunoSEQ multiplex PCR; TCRdb's copy keeps in-frame clones and lacks some. V and J calls and clone size are copied from that table; D and trimming were computed from the DNA. This table holds around 250,000 clones, roughly 84% found once. This chain joins TRBV5-1 and TRBJ2-3, with TRBD1 matching over 8 bases. The sample comprised peripheral blood. The origin of this receptor is a woman aged 35 to 49 who had recovered from COVID-19. CDR3 coding DNA: TGCGCCAGCAGCGTACCGGACAGGGGCACAGATACGCAGTATTTT. Translation: CASSVPDRGTDTQYF.